This TCR beta chain appears in the sequencing data of a study of blood T cell repertoires in COVID-19. Study context: Cohort 3 donors were reported recovered after two negative PCRs, clearance, or symptom resolution.

Trimming at V came to 3 bases and at J to 0 bases, leaving 7 bases not matched to a gene. Germline CDR1 and CDR2: KGHSH and LQKENI. This CDR3 contains 16 residues. Study members were between about 18 and 95 years old and lived in 20 to 30 US regions. Generated by immunoSEQ multiplex PCR, the TCRdb table keeps only in-frame clones and is missing some. The repertoire holds around 290,000 clones, around 89% seen once, with roughly 2% in the top ten. This receptor was identified in a woman aged 55-75 years in a cohort exposed to, infected with or recovered from COVID-19 (not recorded which). Source material: PBMCs or T cells enriched from blood (not recorded which). The J gene is TRBJ1-1, the V gene TRBV18, with TRBD1 matching over 7 bases. The CDR3 reads CASSPTHGTVNTEAFF. The CDR3 nucleotides read TGTGCCAGCTCACCCACCCATGGGACAGTGAACACTGAAGCTTTCTTT.